These 27 T cell receptor beta chains came from one sample sequenced in a study of CD8 T cells in Susac syndrome. After extraction with the RNeasy kit, roughly 0.45 to 1 ug of the RNA was reverse transcribed using random hexamers. TCRdb ran MiXCR on the immunoSEQ multiplex PCR reads and lists one entry per CDR3 protein. The table has approximately 180,000 distinct CDR3 sequences, 90% to 96% seen once. Sequenced sample: CD4+ T cells from PBMCs. These receptors were obtained from a human donor with multiple sclerosis.

The chain combines TRBV5-6 with TRBJ1-2, with 10 bases matching TRBD1. Germline V gives CDR1 SGHDT, CDR2 YYEEEE. V lost 0 bases and J lost 4; bases outside the gene matches: 0. The CDR3 spans 14 residues. The CDR3 DNA reads as TGTGCCAGCAGCTTGGGACAGGGGGCCTATGGCTACACCTTC. It specifies CASSLGQGAYGYTF.

CDR3 coding DNA: TGTGCCAGCGGCGGGGGACTCAGCACAGATACGCAGTATTTT. Its translation: CASGGGLSTDTQYF. This chain uses TRBV12-3 or TRBV12-4 with TRBJ2-3; 7 nucleotides match TRBD2. V lost 8 bases, J lost 0 bases, and 5 bases stayed unmatched. The CDR3 consists of 14 residues.

This clonotype was counted only a few times. The chain has TRBV20-1 and TRBJ2-7; weak D call: TRBD2 (6 bases). CDR3 length equals 14 residues. The germline V and J ends were trimmed by 6 bases and 2 bases, with 17 bases remaining between them. Germline V gives CDR1 DFQATT, CDR2 SNEGSKA (reference sequence). In DNA, the CDR3 is TGCAGTGCCAAGAATCGACTAGACCCCTACGAGCAGTACTTC. It yields the protein CSAKNRLDPYEQYF.

The CDR3 loop reads CSATGLLTDTQYF. CDR3 nucleotide sequence: TGCAGTGCTACGGGACTACTCACAGATACGCAGTATTTT. The rearrangement joins TRBV20-1 to TRBJ2-3; 7 nucleotides match TRBD2. Germline CDR1 DFQATT, CDR2 SNEGSKA (reference sequence). CDR3 size: 13 residues. The ends lost 4 bases at V and 2 bases at J; junction bases unmatched: 3.

This clonotype was seen once. The chain combines TRBV25-1 with TRBJ1-3; D is uncertain. The CDR3 totals 15 residues. Trimming shortened V by 2 bases and J by 4 bases, and 12 bases separated the two germline ends. CDR1 is MGHDK and CDR2 is SYGVNS in the germline V gene. This CDR3 reads CASSERNAAGNTIYF. For the CDR3, the DNA is TGTGCCAGCAGTGAACGCAACGCTGCGGGAAACACCATATATTTT.

The J gene is TRBJ1-4, the V gene TRBV18; D is uncertain. There are 15 residues in the CDR3. V was clipped by 6 bases and J by 8 bases, with 19 bases between them. Germline CDR1 and CDR2: KGHSH and LQKENI. CDR3 in amino acids: CASSPTSSTEEKLFF. As DNA, the CDR3 is TGTGCCAGCTCCCCTACCAGCTCCACGGAGGAAAAACTGTTTTTT.

This clonotype has only one observation. V gene TRBV7-8 combines with J gene TRBJ1-4; the D gene is possibly TRBD1 (6 bases). Germline CDR1 reads SGHVS; CDR2 reads FQNEAQ. The V and J ends lost 5 bases and 13 bases respectively, with 17 bases between them. The CDR3 length is 13 residues. Here the CDR3 reads CASSLYKTGPLFF. CDR3 bases: TGTGCCAGCAGCCTTTATAAGACAGGACCACTGTTTTTT.

The chain is built from TRBV6-2 or TRBV6-3 and TRBJ2-5; D not certain. V was pared by 4 bases and J by 5 bases, with 8 bases between. The CDR3 is made up of 12 amino acids. CDR1 and CDR2 from the germline V gene are MNHEY and SVGEGT. CDR3 sequence reads: CASSLIMETQYF. CDR3 nucleotide sequence: TGTGCCAGCAGTTTAATCATGGAGACCCAGTACTTC.

The rearrangement joins TRBV20-1 to TRBJ2-7; D gene unclear. The length of the CDR3 is 10 residues. V shed 4 bases and J shed 9 bases, with 10 bases lying between them. CDR1 DFQATT and CDR2 SNEGSKA come from the germline V gene (reference sequence). CDR3 DNA: TGCAGTGCTATAGAGAACGGGCAGTACTTC. Translated: CSAIENGQYF.

This chain uses TRBV20-1 with TRBJ2-5, with D perhaps matching TRBD1 (5 bases). Germline V gene sequence: CDR1 DFQATT, CDR2 SNEGSKA (reference sequence). Trimming removed 0 bases from V and 7 bases from J, with 15 bases in between. CDR3 length equals 14 residues. The CDR3 protein is CSARDRATSGTQYF. The DNA of the CDR3 is TGCAGTGCTAGAGACAGGGCAACCTCGGGGACCCAGTACTTC.

The chain carries TRBV15 and TRBJ2-5, with 7 bases fitting TRBD1. Germline CDR1 reads LNHNV; CDR2 reads YYDKDF (reference sequence). The trim removed 9 bases at V and 2 bases at J, leaving 6 bases unmatched. This CDR3 spans 13 amino acids. CDR3 sequence: CATADRSQETQYF. CDR3 sequence (DNA): TGTGCCACTGCGGACAGGTCGCAAGAGACCCAGTACTTC.

The V gene is TRBV20-1, the J gene TRBJ2-5; D unresolved. The CDR3 covers 11 residues. Germline CDR1 DFQATT, CDR2 SNEGSKA (reference sequence). V gave up 0 bases and J gave up 5 bases, with 4 bases separating them. The CDR3 sequence: CSARDRETQYF. As DNA, the CDR3 is TGCAGTGCTAGAGATCGGGAGACCCAGTACTTC.

The V call is TRBV5-1, the J call TRBJ2-7; weak D call: TRBD1 (5 bases). Germline V gene lookup returns CDR1 SGHRS and CDR2 YFSETQ. The CDR3 loop spans 12 amino acids. The V end lost 0 bases, the J end lost 6 bases, and 7 bases lay between the germline ends. CDR3 amino acids: CASSLDQGEQYF. CDR3 sequence (DNA): TGCGCCAGCAGCTTGGATCAGGGCGAGCAGTACTTC.

The chain uses TRBV20-1 and TRBJ2-7, with 9 bases lining up with TRBD1. V was clipped by 7 bases and J by 5 bases; unmatched bases: 12. The germline V gene encodes CDR1 DFQATT and CDR2 SNEGSKA (reference sequence). The CDR3 consists of 14 residues. The CDR3 reads CSGISGTGSDEQYF. The CDR3 DNA is TGCAGTGGGATTTCCGGGACAGGGTCTGACGAGCAGTACTTC.

This chain connects TRBV5-1 to TRBJ2-2; perhaps TRBD1 as D (7 bases). CDR3 size: 15 residues. The ends were cut back, 7 bases at V and 6 bases at J, with 19 bases in the middle. The germline V gene encodes CDR1 SGHRS and CDR2 YFSETQ. The CDR3 loop reads CASGGDSSLSGELFF. The DNA for the CDR3 is TGCGCCAGCGGCGGGGACAGTTCTCTATCCGGGGAGCTGTTTTTT.

V and J are TRBV20-1 and TRBJ2-7; D is tentatively TRBD1 or TRBD2 (5 bases each). V shed 0 bases and J shed 1 base, with 13 bases lying between them. Germline V gene sequence: CDR1 DFQATT, CDR2 SNEGSKA (reference sequence). The CDR3 consists of 15 residues. The CDR3 loop reads CSARDTGRASYEQYF. The CDR3 region has the DNA TGCAGTGCTAGAGATACGGGACGCGCATCCTACGAGCAGTACTTC.

The gene calls are TRBV7-9 and TRBJ2-5, with unresolved D. Germline V gene sequence: CDR1 SEHNR, CDR2 FQNEAQ (reference sequence). V lost 1 base, J lost 2 bases, and 8 bases lay in between. The CDR3 loop spans 14 amino acids. CDR3 bases: TGTGCCAGCAGCTTAGGGGCAGGACAAGAGACCCAGTACTTC. Translation gives CASSLGAGQETQYF.

This clonotype was seen just once. The rearrangement uses TRBV19 and TRBJ1-6, with a possible D match to TRBD1 (5 bases). V was shortened by 4 bases and J by 10 bases, with 20 bases between the two germline ends. The CDR3 has 16 residues. Germline CDR1 reads LNHDA; CDR2 reads SQIVND (reference sequence). The CDR3 protein is CASSTPAGGTYSPLHF. The CDR3 DNA is TGTGCCAGTAGTACCCCTGCGGGGGGGACTTACTCACCCCTCCACTTT.

The V call is TRBV28, the J call TRBJ2-7; TRBD2 might be the D (7 bases). Germline V gives CDR1 MDHEN, CDR2 SYDVKM. The CDR3 is made up of 14 amino acids. V dropped 7 bases and J dropped 3 bases, with 16 bases sitting between them. The CDR3, as DNA: TGTGCCAGCACCTCCCAGGGGAGGGTCTACGAGCAGTACTTC. Translated: CASTSQGRVYEQYF.

The CDR3 here is CASRHEGQETQYF. CDR3 coding DNA: TGCGCCAGCAGGCATGAAGGGCAAGAGACCCAGTACTTC. The chain joins TRBV5-1 to TRBJ2-5; D gene ambiguous. With 5 bases removed from V and 2 bases from J, the gap between germline ends came to 10 bases. The germline CDR1 and CDR2 sequences are SGHRS and YFSETQ. The CDR3 consists of 13 residues.

This chain joins TRBV9 and TRBJ2-7; weak D call: TRBD1 (6 bases). The germline V gene has CDR1 SGDLS and CDR2 YYNGEE. The CDR3 covers 14 residues. Trimming took 3 bases from V and 5 from J, leaving 15 bases between them. The CDR3 loop is CASSAKTGVDEQYF. Written as DNA, the CDR3 is TGTGCCAGCAGCGCGAAGACAGGCGTAGACGAGCAGTACTTC.

The rearrangement joins TRBV20-1 to TRBJ1-6, with a weak D call TRBD1 (6 bases). The CDR3 loop spans 12 amino acids. The germline V gene encodes CDR1 DFQATT and CDR2 SNEGSKA (reference sequence). Trimming left V 3 bases short and J 9 bases short, with 9 bases between. The DNA of the CDR3 is TGCAGTGCTAGGCAACAGGGTTCACCCCTCCACTTT. Residues: CSARQQGSPLHF.

The chain recombines TRBV4-2 with TRBJ1-4; 10 nucleotides agree with TRBD1. V was pared by 2 bases and J by 5 bases, with 2 bases of the junction left unmatched. The CDR3 consists of 15 residues. Germline CDR1 reads LGHNA; CDR2 reads YNFKEQ. The CDR3 nucleotides read TGTGCCAGCAGCCAACCGGGACAGGGGAATGAAAAACTGTTTTTT. Protein sequence: CASSQPGQGNEKLFF.

Only one count was recorded for this clonotype. The V call is TRBV29-1, the J call TRBJ1-2, with D unclear. Germline CDR1 SQVTM, CDR2 ANQGSEA. CDR3 size: 14 residues. Trimming shortened V by 3 bases and J by 5 bases, and 16 bases separated the two germline ends. The chain's CDR3 is CSVDLPPRQYGYTF. Here the CDR3 DNA reads TGCAGCGTTGACCTACCTCCCCGGCAGTATGGCTACACCTTC.

The V call is TRBV20-1, the J call TRBJ2-7; D is undetermined. CDR3 length: 11 residues. The germline CDR1 and CDR2 sequences are DFQATT and SNEGSKA (reference sequence). Trimming stripped 3 bases from V and 7 bases from J, with 10 bases between. CDR3: CSARLGREQYF. The DNA of the CDR3 is TGCAGTGCTAGGTTGGGTCGGGAGCAGTACTTC.

This sequence joins TRBV20-1 and TRBJ1-5, with a possible D match to TRBD1 (6 bases). CDR1 and CDR2 from the germline V gene are DFQATT and SNEGSKA (reference sequence). V was pared by 0 bases and J by 4 bases, with 10 bases between. This CDR3 has 14 residues. CDR3 DNA sequence: TGCAGTGCTAGAGATAGAACAGGGAATCAGCCCCAGCATTTT. It translates to CSARDRTGNQPQHF.

This chain links TRBV11-2 with TRBJ2-1; 7 positions agree with TRBD2. This CDR3 has 15 amino acids. The V gene end was trimmed by 4 bases and the J gene end by 5 bases; junction bases not matched to a gene: 8. Germline-derived CDR1 and CDR2 are SGHAT and FQNNGV. This CDR3 reads CASSSLAGVNNEQFF. CDR3 DNA sequence: TGTGCCAGCAGCTCACTCGCGGGGGTGAACAATGAGCAGTTCTTC.